The 26 T cell receptor beta chains in this list originate from one sample, sequenced in a study of T-cell reconstitution after alpha-beta-depleted transplantation in children. Unique molecular identifiers were built into the TCRbeta library. One entry per CDR3 protein, called by TCRdb with MiXCR from the PCR reads. The sample shows about 200,000 distinct CDR3 sequences, 5.5% to 7% of them seen only once. The sample was PBMCs, taken before TCRalphabeta/CD19-depleted stem cell transplant. These receptors were taken from a girl in the first two years of life with combined immunodeficiency, due to receive a stem cell transplant.

Many counts were recorded for this clonotype. The V call is TRBV4-1, the J call TRBJ2-3; maybe TRBD2 (5 bases). Trimming removed 1 base at V and 7 bases at J, with 12 bases between. The CDR3 is made up of 14 amino acids. The germline V gene has CDR1 MGHRA and CDR2 YSYEKL. This CDR3 reads CASSQAVPGNTQYF. CDR3 in DNA: TGCGCCAGCAGCCAAGCGGTCCCGGGGAATACGCAGTATTTT.

This clonotype was counted at least ten times. This chain uses TRBV2 with TRBJ2-7, with D possibly matching TRBD2 (5 bases). CDR3 size: 15 residues. V was clipped by 1 base and J by 3 bases, with 13 bases between them. The germline CDR1 and CDR2 sequences are SNHLY and FYNNEI. The CDR3 loop reads CASSEGRVKIYEQYF. CDR3 in DNA: TGTGCCAGCAGTGAAGGGCGGGTAAAAATCTACGAGCAGTACTTC.

This clonotype occurred many times. The chain carries TRBV29-1 and TRBJ2-1; 12 bases are a match to TRBD2. This CDR3 is built from 17 residues. Germline V CDR1 and CDR2: SQVTM, ANQGSEA. V lost 5 bases and J lost 0; bases outside the gene matches: 8. CDR3 DNA: TGCAGCGTTTTTTTGACTAGCGGGGGCCGCTCCTACAATGAGCAGTTCTTC. It encodes CSVFLTSGGRSYNEQFF.

This clonotype appeared many times. V usage is TRBV5-1 and J usage is TRBJ1-1, with 9 nucleotides matching TRBD1. V shed 0 bases and J 7 bases; nucleotides not matched to a gene: 7. From germline, CDR1 is SGHRS and CDR2 YFSETQ. This CDR3 is built from 15 residues. DNA of the CDR3: TGCGCCAGCAGCTTGGGACAGGGGGACGGGGGTGAAGCTTTCTTT. Translation: CASSLGQGDGGEAFF.

The sample holds many counts of this clonotype. This sequence joins TRBV3-1 and TRBJ2-3; 7 bases map to TRBD1. The J segment lost 3 bases and the V segment lost 1 base, leaving 7 bases of the junction unmatched. The CDR3 extends over 16 amino acids. CDR1 is LGHDT and CDR2 is YNNKEL in the germline V gene (reference sequence). DNA for the CDR3: TGTGCCAGCAGCCAAGGTTGGGACAGTGCGACAGATACGCAGTATTTT. Translated, it gives CASSQGWDSATDTQYF.

The sample holds many counts of this clonotype. The chain employs TRBV4-2 and TRBJ2-7, with D maybe TRBD2 (6 bases). V lost 7 bases and J 0 bases, leaving 10 bases between the germline ends. CDR1 and CDR2 from the germline V gene are LGHNA and YNFKEQ. There are 13 residues in the CDR3. CDR3 nucleotide sequence: TGTGCCAGCAATGGCGGGAACTCCTACGAGCAGTACTTC. This codes for CASNGGNSYEQYF.

This clonotype was detected ten times or more. The V call is TRBV7-2, the J call TRBJ1-3; no clear D gene. Germline V CDR1 and CDR2: SGHTA, FQGNSA. The CDR3 consists of 14 residues. V shed 3 bases and J shed 0 bases, with 6 bases lying between them. CDR3 coding DNA: TGTGCCAGCAGCTTTACCCTCTCTGGAAACACCATATATTTT. This gives the protein CASSFTLSGNTIYF. The complete variable domain, with remaining parts taken from reference TRBV7-2 and TRBJ1-3, reads GAGVSQSPSNKVTEKGKDVELRCDPISGHTALYWYRQSLGQGLEFLIYFQGNSAPDKSGLPSDRFSAERTGGSVSTLTIQRTQQEDSAVYLCASSFTLSGNTIYFGEGSWLTVV.

This clonotype was seen repeatedly, ten times or more. The chain is built from TRBV12-3 or TRBV12-4 and TRBJ2-2; no definite D call. CDR3 size: 11 residues. V was trimmed by 11 bases and J by 6 bases, leaving 10 bases between them. The CDR3 coding sequence is TGTGCCGCCGGTGGTCCCGGGGAGCTGTTTTTT. Translating gives CAAGGPGELFF.

This clonotype was seen ten or more times. The V call is TRBV12-3 or TRBV12-4, the J call TRBJ1-1; D remains unclear. V was clipped by 5 bases and J by 4 bases, with 8 bases between them. The CDR3 sequence is 12 residues long. Here the CDR3 reads CASSLGLTEAFF. CDR3 DNA sequence: TGTGCCAGCAGTCTTGGACTCACTGAAGCTTTCTTT.

This clonotype was observed many times. V and J are TRBV4-3 and TRBJ2-1, with a tentative D call TRBD1 (6 bases). The CDR3 extends over 13 amino acids. Per germline, CDR1 LGHNA and CDR2 YSLEER. Trimming removed 2 bases at V and 8 bases at J, with 10 bases between. The CDR3 sequence is CASSQSQGYEQFF. The CDR3 nucleotides read TGCGCCAGCAGCCAATCACAGGGTTATGAGCAGTTCTTC.

This clonotype was detected a few times. The chain couples TRBV7-9 to TRBJ1-1; 7 nucleotides line up with TRBD1. V shed 5 bases, J shed 7 bases, and the junction held 4 bases outside the gene matches. Germline CDR1 and CDR2: SEHNR and FQNEAQ (reference sequence). CDR3 length equals 12 residues. Written as DNA, the CDR3 is TGTGCCAGCAGCCAGACAGGGCTTGAAGCTTTCTTT. This encodes CASSQTGLEAFF. The variable domain in full, completed from reference TRBV7-9 and TRBJ1-1, reads DTGVSQNPRHKITKRGQNVTFRCDPISEHNRLYWYRQTLGQGPEFLTYFQNEAQLEKSRLLSDRFSAERPKGSFSTLEIQRTEQGDSAMYLCASSQTGLEAFFGQGTRLTVV.

This clonotype was recorded many times. CDR3 residues: CASSFALTGEGYTF. The CDR3 region has the DNA TGTGCCAGCAGTTTTGCCCTAACGGGGGAGGGCTACACCTTC. The rearrangement uses TRBV28 and TRBJ1-2; tentative D call: TRBD1 (5 bases). There are 14 residues in the CDR3. Trimming shortened V by 3 bases and J by 8 bases, and 16 bases separated the two germline ends. Per germline, CDR1 MDHEN and CDR2 SYDVKM.

This clonotype was found many times. This chain joins TRBV5-1 and TRBJ2-1, with 10 nucleotides matching TRBD2. The ends lost 0 bases at V and 10 bases at J; junction bases unmatched: 7. CDR1 and CDR2 from the germline V gene are SGHRS and YFSETQ. This CDR3 region has 15 residues. The CDR3: CASSLASGSAEEQFF. The CDR3 DNA reads as TGCGCCAGCAGCTTGGCTAGCGGGAGCGCCGAGGAGCAGTTCTTC.

This clonotype was detected many times. The gene calls are TRBV6-2 or TRBV6-3 and TRBJ1-5; possibly TRBD1 for D (6 bases). The germline V gene encodes CDR1 MNHEY and CDR2 SVGEGT. This CDR3 comprises 15 residues. V was clipped by 6 bases and J by 0 bases, with 12 bases between them. The CDR3 DNA follows: TGTGCCAGCAGCCGGACAGTTAATAGCAATCAGCCCCAGCATTTT. It codes for CASSRTVNSNQPQHF.

This clonotype has ten or more counts. V gene TRBV5-5 combines with J gene TRBJ2-1, with D tentatively TRBD2 (5 bases). Germline V CDR1 and CDR2: SGHKS, YYEKEE (reference sequence). The CDR3 extends over 13 amino acids. V lost 5 bases to trimming and J lost 7 bases, with 13 bases between them. CDR3 DNA: TGTGCCAGCAGTCTAGCCTGGGGTAATGAGCAGTTCTTC. Translation: CASSLAWGNEQFF.

This clonotype was recorded at least ten times. The rearrangement uses TRBV20-1 and TRBJ2-7; D possibly corresponds to TRBD2 (6 bases). The CDR3 has 19 amino acids. The V end lost 2 bases, the J end lost 2 bases, and 28 bases lay between the germline ends. Germline V gene lookup returns CDR1 DFQATT and CDR2 SNEGSKA (reference sequence). The CDR3 here is CSARSPPGETMYRAYEQYF. CDR3 DNA: TGCAGTGCTAGATCGCCGCCGGGGGAGACAATGTATCGAGCCTACGAGCAGTACTTC.

This clonotype was seen ten or more times. The chain links TRBV20-1 to TRBJ2-7; 11 nucleotides agree with TRBD2. The length of the CDR3 is 14 residues. V lost 0 bases and J lost 2; bases outside the gene matches: 0. The germline CDR1 and CDR2 sequences are DFQATT and SNEGSKA (reference sequence). The CDR3 bases are TGCAGTGCTAGAGAGACTAGCGGGACCTACGAGCAGTACTTC. This gives the protein CSARETSGTYEQYF.

This clonotype has at least ten counts. The chain is built from TRBV9 and TRBJ2-2; D gene ambiguous. The CDR3 is made up of 14 amino acids. Germline CDR1 and CDR2: SGDLS and YYNGEE. Trimming took 0 bases from V and 4 from J, leaving 7 bases between them. The CDR3 DNA is TGTGCCAGCAGCGTAGAGGGTGGCACCGGGGAGCTGTTTTTT. Amino acid sequence: CASSVEGGTGELFF.

This clonotype was recorded many times. The rearrangement joins TRBV6-5 to TRBJ2-2; 11 nucleotides align to TRBD2. J lost 3 bases, V lost 2 bases, and 2 bases had no gene match. The CDR3 has 16 residues. Germline values: CDR1 MNHEY, CDR2 SVGAGI. CDR3 nucleotide sequence: TGTGCCAGCAGTTACCGGGGACTAGCGGACACCGGGGAGCTGTTTTTT. It is translated as CASSYRGLADTGELFF.

In this sample, this clonotype turned up many times. The genes are TRBV29-1 and TRBJ2-1; D gene ambiguous. The CDR3 runs 14 residues. Per the germline V gene, CDR1 is SQVTM and CDR2 is ANQGSEA. The V end was cut by 7 bases, the J end by 6 bases, with 19 bases between. CDR3 nucleotide sequence: TGCAGCGCCTCAGGACGGCCCTATGGCAATGAGCAGTTCTTC. Translated: CSASGRPYGNEQFF.

The sample holds many counts of this clonotype. The V gene is TRBV6-2 or TRBV6-3, the J gene TRBJ1-2; no clear D gene. Germline CDR1 reads MNHEY; CDR2 reads SVGEGT. V was trimmed by 5 bases and J by 4 bases, leaving 2 bases between them. The CDR3 is 10 residues long. CDR3 region: CASSGYGYTF. The CDR3, as DNA: TGTGCCAGCAGTGGCTATGGCTACACCTTC.

This clonotype has only a few counts. The rearrangement joins TRBV7-2 to TRBJ2-1; D remains unclear. The germline V and J ends were trimmed by 5 bases and 0 bases, with 11 bases remaining between them. CDR3 length: 15 amino acids. Germline values: CDR1 SGHTA, CDR2 FQGNSA. CDR3 nucleotide sequence: TGTGCCAGCAGCCCAGCGCCCCCCTCCTACAATGAGCAGTTCTTC. Its translation is CASSPAPPSYNEQFF.

The sample holds many counts of this clonotype. The chain links TRBV6-2 or TRBV6-3 to TRBJ2-1; D perhaps matches TRBD2 (5 bases). Trimming stripped 7 bases from V and 9 bases from J, with 19 bases between. The germline gives CDR1 MNHEY, CDR2 SVGEGT. The CDR3 spans 14 residues. The CDR3 spells CASIYSGGYGEQFF. The CDR3 bases are TGTGCCAGCATATACTCGGGCGGGTATGGTGAGCAGTTCTTC.

The table lists this clonotype with a few counts. The rearrangement joins TRBV20-1 to TRBJ1-1; D gene uncertain. Germline lookup yields CDR1 DFQATT and CDR2 SNEGSKA (reference sequence). The germline V and J ends were trimmed by 2 bases and 3 bases, with 16 bases remaining between them. This CDR3 comprises 15 residues. The CDR3: CSARSSATTYTEAFF. The DNA of the CDR3 is TGCAGTGCTAGAAGTTCGGCAACGACTTACACTGAAGCTTTCTTT.

This clonotype was observed a handful of times. This sequence joins TRBV27 and TRBJ2-7, with 9 positions matching TRBD1. This CDR3 region has 15 residues. The germline V gene has CDR1 MNHEY and CDR2 SMNVEV (reference sequence). J gave up 4 bases and V 5 bases, and 9 bases lay outside the gene matches. The CDR3 DNA follows: TGTGCCAGCAGTACAACAGGGGGCGCGCGGTACGAGCAGTACTTC. This translates into CASSTTGGARYEQYF.

This clonotype was seen many times. The V call is TRBV12-5, the J call TRBJ2-3; the D is unclear. There are 16 residues in the CDR3. CDR1 and CDR2 from the germline V gene are LGHNT and FRNRAP. The V gene lost 4 bases and the J gene lost 3 bases, with 17 bases spanning the gap. The CDR3 sequence is CASGSLPGGGTDTQYF. The CDR3 DNA sequence: TGTGCTAGTGGTTCGCTACCGGGTGGCGGAACAGATACGCAGTATTTT.